This entry features one T cell receptor beta chain sequence. This table comes from immunoSEQ multiplex PCR, and its TCRdb copy is limited to in-frame clones, with some not included. This table has roughly 200,000 clones, about 94% appearing once. The data were taken from a study of control samples from healthy donors and cancer patients. Sequencing input: blood. The receptor was derived from a middle-aged man in good health.

CDR3 region: CASSFSLLYEQYF. CDR3 coding DNA: TGTGCCAGCAGCTTCTCCCTCCTATACGAGCAGTACTTC. The rearrangement joins TRBV7-8 to TRBJ2-7; the D is unclear. Trimming took 3 bases from V and 4 from J, leaving 10 bases between them. The CDR3 is 13 amino acids. The germline CDR1 and CDR2 sequences are SGHVS and FQNEAQ.